What follows are 9 T cell receptor beta chains derived from one specimen sequenced in a study of blood T cell repertoires in COVID-19. Profiling relied on immunoSEQ multiplex PCR, and the TCRdb table lists in-frame clones only, not all of them. The data contain 200,000 to 250,000 clones, 84% of them singletons. The sample consisted of peripheral blood. Receptors were obtained from a man in his fifties with active or convalescent COVID-19.

The chain carries TRBV7-8 and TRBJ1-1; D is uncertain. Germline V CDR1 and CDR2: SGHVS, FQNEAQ. The ends were cut back, 0 bases at V and 3 bases at J, with 5 bases in the middle. The CDR3 spans 13 residues. The CDR3 DNA follows: TGTGCCAGCAGCTTAGCCCAGGACACTGAAGCTTTCTTT. It is translated as CASSLAQDTEAFF.

The rearrangement links TRBV5-6 to TRBJ2-1; 10 nucleotides line up with TRBD2. The CDR3 totals 16 residues. Germline CDR1 and CDR2: SGHDT and YYEEEE. The V gene end was trimmed by 0 bases and the J gene end by 14 bases; junction bases not matched to a gene: 14. The CDR3 reads CASSLGSGSGRLPEFF. The DNA for the CDR3 is TGTGCCAGCAGCTTGGGAAGCGGTAGCGGGAGGCTCCCGGAGTTCTTC.

The chain joins TRBV11-2 to TRBJ2-1; TRBD1 matches at 8 bases. CDR1 is SGHAT, CDR2 FQNNGV, per germline. CDR3 size: 18 residues. With V trimmed by 0 bases and J by 9 bases, 16 bases remained unmatched. The CDR3 reads CASSLDLTTRQGYGEQFF. The CDR3 DNA follows: TGTGCCAGCAGCTTAGACTTGACCACGCGACAGGGGTATGGTGAGCAGTTCTTC. Full variable domain (missing parts from reference TRBV11-2 and TRBJ2-1): EAGVAQSPRYKIIEKRQSVAFWCNPISGHATLYWYQQILGQGPKLLIQFQNNGVVDDSQLPKDRFSAERLKGVDSTLKIQPAKLEDSAVYLCASSLDLTTRQGYGEQFFGPGTRLTVL.

This rearrangement joins TRBV11-3 to TRBJ2-1, with D possibly TRBD2 on 6 matching bases. This CDR3 spans 15 amino acids. Trimming removed 5 bases at V and 5 bases at J, with 16 bases between. The germline V gene has CDR1 SGHNT and CDR2 YENEEA. CDR3 nucleotide sequence: TGTGCCAGCAGCCACCGGATTAGCGGAGACAATGAGCAGTTCTTC. Its translation is CASSHRISGDNEQFF.

The chain combines TRBV6-2 or TRBV6-3 with TRBJ1-2; 9 bases agree with TRBD1. Looked up from germline, CDR1 is MNHEY and CDR2 is SVGEGT. This CDR3 region has 15 residues. J was trimmed by 3 bases and V by 4 bases; bases with no gene match: 6. The chain's CDR3 is CASSSGTGFYYGYTF. CDR3 DNA: TGTGCCAGCAGTTCCGGGACAGGGTTCTACTATGGCTACACCTTC.

J is TRBJ2-1 and V is TRBV15; 9 bases are shared with TRBD2. V lost 6 bases, J lost 3 bases, and 6 bases stayed unmatched. The CDR3 has 15 amino acids. Germline V CDR1 and CDR2: LNHNV, YYDKDF (reference sequence). The CDR3 protein is CATSWASGNYNEQFF. In DNA, the CDR3 is TGTGCCACCAGTTGGGCTAGCGGGAACTACAATGAGCAGTTCTTC.

J is TRBJ2-3 and V is TRBV7-3; 12 bases align to TRBD2. The germline gives CDR1 SGHTA, CDR2 FQGTGA. Trimming cost V 4 bases and J 8 bases; bases outside gene matches: 4. The CDR3 is 14 residues long. The CDR3 loop is CASSSRLAGATQYF. In DNA, the CDR3 is TGTGCCAGCAGCTCCCGACTAGCGGGAGCTACGCAGTATTTT. Drawing the rest from reference TRBV7-3 and TRBJ2-3, the complete variable domain is GAGVSQTPSNKVTEKGKYVELRCDPISGHTALYWYRQSLGQGPEFLIYFQGTGAADDSGLPNDRFFAVRPEGSVSTLKIQRTERGDSAVYLCASSSRLAGATQYFGPGTRLTVL.

CDR3 sequence: CASGDRGKETQYF. For the CDR3, the DNA is TGTGCCAGCGGGGACAGGGGGAAAGAGACCCAGTACTTC. The chain is built from TRBV2 and TRBJ2-5; 11 bases are shared with TRBD1. CDR3 length: 13 residues. CDR1 is SNHLY, CDR2 FYNNEI, per germline. With 8 bases clipped from V and 3 bases from J, the junction kept 2 bases outside the gene matches.

This chain connects TRBV5-4 to TRBJ2-3; D gene ambiguous. Germline values: CDR1 SGHNT, CDR2 YYREEE (reference sequence). CDR3 length equals 16 residues. Trimming removed 6 bases at V and 5 bases at J, with 22 bases between. CDR3 sequence: CASIIPGGSVQDTQYF. Written as DNA, the CDR3 is TGTGCCAGCATCATCCCGGGTGGTTCGGTACAAGATACGCAGTATTTT. The variable domain in full, completed from reference TRBV5-4 and TRBJ2-3, reads ETGVTQSPTHLIKTRGQQVTLRCSSQSGHNTVSWYQQALGQGPQFIFQYYREEENGRGNFPPRFSGLQFPNYSSELNVNALELDDSALYLCASIIPGGSVQDTQYFGPGTRLTVL.